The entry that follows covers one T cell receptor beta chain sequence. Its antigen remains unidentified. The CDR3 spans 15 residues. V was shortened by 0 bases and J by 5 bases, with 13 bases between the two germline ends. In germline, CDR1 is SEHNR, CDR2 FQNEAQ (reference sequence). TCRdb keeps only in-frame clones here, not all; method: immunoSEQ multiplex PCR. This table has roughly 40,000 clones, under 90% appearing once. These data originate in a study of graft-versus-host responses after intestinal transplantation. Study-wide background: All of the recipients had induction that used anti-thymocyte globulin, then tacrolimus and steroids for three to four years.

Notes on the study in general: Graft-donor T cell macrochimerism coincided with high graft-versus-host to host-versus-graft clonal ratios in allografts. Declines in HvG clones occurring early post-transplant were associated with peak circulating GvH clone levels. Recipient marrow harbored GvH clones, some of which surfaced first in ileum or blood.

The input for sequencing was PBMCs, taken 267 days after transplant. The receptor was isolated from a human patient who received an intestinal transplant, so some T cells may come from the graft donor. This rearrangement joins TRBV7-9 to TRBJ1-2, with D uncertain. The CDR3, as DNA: TGTGCCAGCAGCTTAGCGGCGTTCGAATTATATGGCTACACCTTC. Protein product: CASSLAAFELYGYTF.